A selection of T cell receptor beta chains follows, all from one sample in a study of CD8 T cells in ankylosing spondylitis. TCRdb redid the calling of the 5' RACE reads with MiXCR, one entry per CDR3 protein. Of fewer than 450,000 distinct CDR3 sequences in the sample, roughly 17% were seen once. The sequenced sample was blood, either unsorted or a sorted T cell fraction (not recorded which). The origin of the receptors is a male donor with ankylosing spondylitis. Each CDR3 is given with its conserved first and last residue. A D gene is named only where the DNA matches it firmly. Clone sizes are given selectively: once, few, many, or a class where the clone is expanded.

cdr3_nt: TGTGCCATCAGTGACCGGGACCGTGGAACTCAGTACTTC
cdr3_aa: CAISDRDRGTQYF
cdr3_length: 13
v_call: TRBV10-3
clone_size: -
d_call: -
j_call: TRBJ2-7

cdr3_nt: TGTGCCAGCAGCTTATGGGGGGGCAGAGGTGAAAAACTGTTTTTT
cdr3_aa: CASSLWGGRGEKLFF
cdr3_length: 15
v_call: TRBV7-8
clone_size: few
d_call: -
j_call: TRBJ1-4

cdr3_nt: TGTGCCAGCAGCATAAACGGACAGGAGAGGGAGACCCAGTACTTC
cdr3_aa: CASSINGQERETQYF
cdr3_length: 15
v_call: TRBV7-7
clone_size: few
d_call: TRBD1
j_call: TRBJ2-5

cdr3_nt: TGTGCCACCAGTGATCCCCGGCTTGGTCTGGGAGATACGCAGTATTTT
cdr3_aa: CATSDPRLGLGDTQYF
cdr3_length: 16
v_call: TRBV24-1
clone_size: -
d_call: -
j_call: TRBJ2-3

cdr3_nt: TGTGCCAGCAGCTTAGGACCCAGTTGGGACAGAAGGAACACCGGGGAGCTGTTTTTT
cdr3_aa: CASSLGPSWDRRNTGELFF
cdr3_length: 19
v_call: TRBV11-1
clone_size: -
d_call: TRBD1
j_call: TRBJ2-2

cdr3_nt: TGTGCCACCAGTGATCGGACAGGGCACGACAATGAGCAGTTCTTC
cdr3_aa: CATSDRTGHDNEQFF
cdr3_length: 15
v_call: TRBV24-1
clone_size: -
d_call: TRBD1
j_call: TRBJ2-1

cdr3_nt: TGTGCCAGCAGCTTAATACAGAGGAACACCGGGGAGCTGTTTTTT
cdr3_aa: CASSLIQRNTGELFF
cdr3_length: 15
v_call: TRBV11-2
clone_size: -
d_call: -
j_call: TRBJ2-2

cdr3_nt: TGCAGTGCTAGAGATCGGGGCGGCCGAGGAGAGACCCAGTACTTC
cdr3_aa: CSARDRGGRGETQYF
cdr3_length: 15
v_call: TRBV20-1
clone_size: few
d_call: -
j_call: TRBJ2-5

cdr3_nt: TGTGCCAGCAGCTTACAACAGGGAAGTGGCCCCCTCCACTTT
cdr3_aa: CASSLQQGSGPLHF
cdr3_length: 14
v_call: TRBV7-8
clone_size: -
d_call: -
j_call: TRBJ1-6

cdr3_nt: TGTGCCAGCAGTGGTTTCGGGGATAATTCACCCCTCCACTTT
cdr3_aa: CASSGFGDNSPLHF
cdr3_length: 14
v_call: TRBV2
clone_size: -
d_call: -
j_call: TRBJ1-6

cdr3_nt: TGTGCCAGCAGTGCCTCTTCGCCCGGGGGCCTGGCCGCTTTCTTT
cdr3_aa: CASSASSPGGLAAFF
cdr3_length: 15
v_call: TRBV25-1
clone_size: few
d_call: -
j_call: TRBJ1-1

cdr3_nt: TGTGCCAGCAGTTTGGAACAGGGTTTTCCAGATACGCAGTATTTT
cdr3_aa: CASSLEQGFPDTQYF
cdr3_length: 15
v_call: TRBV6-2/TRBV6-3
clone_size: -
d_call: -
j_call: TRBJ2-3

cdr3_nt: TGTGCCAGCAGGCGACAGGGTAGTGAGCAGTTCTTC
cdr3_aa: CASRRQGSEQFF
cdr3_length: 12
v_call: TRBV2
clone_size: -
d_call: TRBD1
j_call: TRBJ2-1

cdr3_nt: TGTGCCAGCAGTTTGGGACAGCAGACGCGTAATGAAAAACTGTTTTTT
cdr3_aa: CASSLGQQTRNEKLFF
cdr3_length: 16
v_call: TRBV12-3/TRBV12-4
clone_size: many
d_call: TRBD1
j_call: TRBJ1-4

cdr3_nt: TGTGCCAGCAGCTTTCCAAGAGGGGGAGAGACCCAGTACTTC
cdr3_aa: CASSFPRGGETQYF
cdr3_length: 14
v_call: TRBV7-2
clone_size: -
d_call: -
j_call: TRBJ2-5

cdr3_nt: TGTGCCAGCAGCTTGGCCGTCAGGGGGCACGATGAGCAGTTCTTC
cdr3_aa: CASSLAVRGHDEQFF
cdr3_length: 15
v_call: TRBV5-5
clone_size: -
d_call: TRBD1
j_call: TRBJ2-1

cdr3_nt: TGCGCCAGCAGCTTGGGCGACTCCACCTACGAGCAGTACTTC
cdr3_aa: CASSLGDSTYEQYF
cdr3_length: 14
v_call: TRBV5-1
clone_size: many
d_call: -
j_call: TRBJ2-7

cdr3_nt: TGCAGTGCTAGAGATTTGGCAGGGGCCTACGAGCAGTACTTC
cdr3_aa: CSARDLAGAYEQYF
cdr3_length: 14
v_call: TRBV20-1
clone_size: many
d_call: -
j_call: TRBJ2-7